Below, one T cell receptor (beta chain) is given with its context. This entry comes from a study of T cell changes during pregnancy in multiple sclerosis. The data were produced by immunoSEQ multiplex PCR, yet TCRdb's version contains in-frame clones alone and is incomplete. Of 90,000 to 120,000 clones detected, 80% to 95% appear once; the ten largest clones hold around 0.8%. This CDR3 has 15 amino acids. The V gene lost 1 base and the J gene lost 2 bases, with 10 bases spanning the gap. The germline gives CDR1 SGHNT, CDR2 YENEEA. This TCR derives from a female donor in good health, enrolled as a control in a pregnancy study. This chain uses TRBV11-3 with TRBJ2-3; D gene ambiguous. Sequenced here: peripheral blood, sampled in the third trimester of pregnancy. The CDR3 sequence: CASSLGSRITDTQYF. DNA of the CDR3: TGTGCCAGCAGCTTAGGGAGCAGAATCACAGATACGCAGTATTTT.